This T cell receptor beta chain emerged from a study of shared T cell receptors in the human thymus. Repertoires were generated with immunoSEQ multiplex PCR, while TCRdb's copy carries only in-frame clones and drops some. The table records approximately 760,000 clones, approximately 83% of them present only once. The germline V and J ends were trimmed by 2 bases and 2 bases, with 34 bases remaining between them. From germline, CDR1 is KGHSH and CDR2 LQKENI. CDR3 length: 23 residues. The sample was also linked to a second study, of human thymus T cells. Turning to that study: Thymus specimens were resections from corrective heart surgery. Gene usage (both V and J) appeared biased in thymic and blood repertoires. Reports from related research described highly overlapping thymic repertoires among unrelated individuals.

The genes are TRBV18 and TRBJ1-5; tentatively, D is TRBD1 (5 bases). The clonotype was recovered from a girl less than two years old with a congenital heart defect. Source material: thymocytes. CDR3 coding DNA: TGTGCCAGCTCACCATCAACCTGGGAAAAGGACACAACTAACTCCCCGGGCAATCAGCCCCAGCATTTT. It is translated as CASSPSTWEKDTTNSPGNQPQHF.